One and the same sample provided the 30 T cell receptor beta chains below, sequenced in a study of beta chain features in type 1 diabetes. All of the isolated RNA was reverse transcribed, so expressed TCRB transcripts were sequenced. Here immunoSEQ multiplex PCR was the method, and the copy in TCRdb shows in-frame clones only, minus some. The data hold a few hundred thousand clones, with roughly 11% observed a single time. The specimen sequenced was central memory CD4+ T cells from blood. These receptors originate from a man between 18 and 35 years old in good health.

The chain recombines TRBV18 with TRBJ2-7, with D perhaps matching TRBD1 (6 bases). Germline CDR1 and CDR2: KGHSH and LQKENI. V lost 4 bases and J 6 bases, leaving 10 bases between the germline ends. The length of the CDR3 is 12 residues. The DNA for the CDR3 is TGTGCCAGCTCACTTTACAGGGTCGAGCAGTACTTC. It is translated as CASSLYRVEQYF.

A few counts support this clone. The chain recombines TRBV29-1 with TRBJ2-7, with 10 positions matching TRBD2. J lost 7 bases, V lost 6 bases, and 12 bases had no gene match. Germline loops: CDR1 SQVTM, CDR2 ANQGSEA. The CDR3 is made up of 14 amino acids. The CDR3 DNA follows: TGCAGCGTGGGGGCTAGCGGGAGAATGGGTGAGCAGTACTTC. Its protein is CSVGASGRMGEQYF.

The chain combines TRBV7-6 with TRBJ2-1; D remains unclear. V was shortened by 2 bases and J by 13 bases, with 12 bases between the two germline ends. In germline, CDR1 is SGHVS, CDR2 FNYEAQ. The CDR3 sequence is 12 residues long. As DNA, the CDR3 is TGTGCCAGCAGCTTAAGCAAGGGCGTACAGTTCTTC. Translation: CASSLSKGVQFF.

The chain combines TRBV5-5 with TRBJ2-6, with D uncertain. The CDR3 is 15 amino acids. CDR1 SGHKS and CDR2 YYEKEE come from the germline V gene (reference sequence). The V and J ends lost 0 bases and 6 bases respectively, with 10 bases between them. In nucleotides, the CDR3 is TGTGCCAGCAGCTTGGCCTCATGGGAGGCCAACGTCCTGACTTTC. Protein sequence: CASSLASWEANVLTF.

This clone showed up just a few times. The V and J genes are TRBV30 and TRBJ1-1; D gene ambiguous. CDR1 is GTSNPN and CDR2 is SVGIG in the germline V gene (reference sequence). V dropped 7 bases and J dropped 4 bases, with 13 bases sitting between them. The CDR3 covers 12 residues. CDR3 sequence reads: CAFGGEFTEAFF. The CDR3 nucleotides read TGTGCCTTTGGCGGGGAATTCACTGAAGCTTTCTTT.

The genes are TRBV28 and TRBJ1-1; D perhaps matches TRBD1 (5 bases). The germline CDR1 and CDR2 sequences are MDHEN and SYDVKM. Between the trimmed V and J ends, which lost 4 bases and 0 bases, there was a span of 15 bases. This CDR3 has 16 amino acids. CDR3 nucleotides: TGTGCCAGCAGTTCCCAGGGTGGGCGAATGAACACTGAAGCTTTCTTT. It codes for CASSSQGGRMNTEAFF.

The J gene is TRBJ2-4, the V gene TRBV2; 14 bases fit TRBD2. Germline-derived CDR1 and CDR2 are SNHLY and FYNNEI. V trimming: 9 bases; J trimming: 6 bases; junction bases outside the gene matches: 10. The CDR3 contains 16 residues. The CDR3 bases are TGTGCCAGATCGAGGGGACTAGCGGGAGAGGGAAACATTCAGTACTTC. It codes for CARSRGLAGEGNIQYF.

This clone was observed a few times. The chain joins TRBV5-1 to TRBJ2-5; D not resolved. The CDR3 runs 13 residues. V was pared by 4 bases and J by 2 bases, with 9 bases between. Germline V gives CDR1 SGHRS, CDR2 YFSETQ. CDR3: CASSRTPQETQYF. In nucleotides, the CDR3 is TGCGCCAGCAGCCGGACCCCTCAAGAGACCCAGTACTTC.

The chain's CDR3 is CASANHRGEEETQYF. In DNA form, the CDR3 reads TGTGCCAGCGCCAACCACAGGGGGGAGGAAGAGACCCAGTACTTC. The rearrangement joins TRBV25-1 to TRBJ2-5; 8 bases line up with TRBD1. The CDR3 length is 15 residues. Germline V lookup: CDR1 MGHDK, CDR2 SYGVNS. Trimming cost V 8 bases and J 3 bases; bases outside gene matches: 11.

This clone was seen only a few times. This chain joins TRBV28 and TRBJ2-5, with 9 bases fitting TRBD2. In germline, CDR1 is MDHEN, CDR2 SYDVKM. The CDR3 totals 15 residues. V shed 10 bases and J 5 bases; nucleotides not matched to a gene: 14. The CDR3 DNA sequence: TGTGCCACCGTAGCCAGTAGCGGGAGTCGGGAGACCCAGTACTTC. This sequence encodes CATVASSGSRETQYF.

This clone was seen more than once but under ten times. The chain combines TRBV30 with TRBJ2-7; a possible D gene is TRBD1 (6 bases). The germline gives CDR1 GTSNPN, CDR2 SVGIG (reference sequence). This CDR3 is built from 12 residues. CDR3 in amino acids: CAWDQGQYEQYF. CDR3 sequence (DNA): TGTGCTTGGGATCAGGGGCAGTACGAGCAGTACTTC.

The J gene is TRBJ2-3, the V gene TRBV7-2; D is ambiguous. Trimming took off 2 bases at V and 0 bases at J, with 12 bases between the two ends. Per germline, CDR1 SGHTA and CDR2 FQGNSA. This CDR3 is 16 amino acids long. The chain's CDR3 is CASSLRERGSTDTQYF. CDR3 bases: TGTGCCAGCAGCTTAAGAGAACGAGGTAGCACAGATACGCAGTATTTT.

This clone came up a few times. Written as DNA, the CDR3 is TGTGCCTGGAGTGTACGAGGGACAGGGACCGGAAAACTGTTTTTT. It codes for CAWSVRGTGTGKLFF. This sequence joins TRBV30 and TRBJ1-4, with 9 nucleotides matching TRBD1. The ends lost 0 bases at V and 10 bases at J; junction bases unmatched: 9. The CDR3 sequence is 15 residues long. From germline, CDR1 is GTSNPN and CDR2 SVGIG (reference sequence).

This clone was observed a few times. The chain is built from TRBV27 and TRBJ2-7; D gene uncertain. The CDR3 sequence is 11 residues long. V shed 4 bases and J shed 6 bases, with 7 bases lying between them. Germline V gene data show CDR1 as MNHEY and CDR2 as SMNVEV (reference sequence). CDR3 amino acids: CASSCRCEQYF. CDR3 bases: TGTGCCAGCAGTTGCAGATGCGAGCAGTACTTC.

This clone has only a few counts. The CDR3 loop is CSAYRGGETQYF. The CDR3 DNA follows: TGCAGCGCTTACCGGGGGGGCGAGACCCAGTACTTC. V is TRBV29-1 and J is TRBJ2-5; 8 bases agree with TRBD2. The CDR3 has 12 amino acids. CDR1 is SQVTM and CDR2 is ANQGSEA in the germline V gene. The V gene end was trimmed by 7 bases and the J gene end by 5 bases; junction bases not matched to a gene: 6.

The J gene is TRBJ2-5, the V gene TRBV5-1; TRBD1 or TRBD2 may be the D gene (5 bases each). The better agreement between TRBJ2-7 and the DNA end casts doubt on the J call. The CDR3 is made up of 15 amino acids. Germline CDR1 SGHRS, CDR2 YFSETQ. Written as DNA, the CDR3 is TGCGCCAGTACAAAGGATGAGGGGAGCCGGTACGAGCAGTACTTC. This codes for CASTKDEGSRYEQYF.

The rearrangement uses TRBV10-3 and TRBJ2-1, with 7 bases aligning to TRBD2. This CDR3 contains 14 residues. The V segment lost 6 bases and the J segment 4 bases; nucleotides outside the gene matches: 6. Looked up from germline, CDR1 is ENHRY and CDR2 is SYGVKD. CDR3 DNA: TGTGCCATCAGGGAGCGGGAAGGGTACAATGAGCAGTTCTTC. This encodes CAIREREGYNEQFF.

The V call is TRBV18, the J call TRBJ2-3; 8 positions match TRBD1. This CDR3 has 15 residues. The J segment lost 3 bases and the V segment lost 0 bases, leaving 2 bases of the junction unmatched. The V gene's germline CDR1 is KGHSH and CDR2 LQKENI. Here the CDR3 DNA reads TGTGCCAGCTCACCACCGGGACAGGCGACAGATACGCAGTATTTT. It specifies CASSPPGQATDTQYF.

This clone was seen more than once but under ten times. The rearrangement links TRBV21-1 to TRBJ1-2. TRBV21-1 is an annotated pseudogene. The CDR3 length is 12 residues. The CDR3 spells CASSSRTHGYTF. The CDR3, as DNA: TGTGCCAGCAGCTCTCGAACCCATGGCTACACCTTC.

This clone was observed a few times. The genes are TRBV14 and TRBJ2-2; the D gene is possibly TRBD1 (5 bases). The V gene's germline CDR1 is SGHDN and CDR2 FVKESK. The CDR3 runs to 14 residues. The V end was cut by 3 bases, the J end by 6 bases, with 11 bases between. CDR3 nucleotides: TGTGCCAGCAGCCAGGCAGGGATATCCGGGGAGCTGTTTTTT. Its protein product is CASSQAGISGELFF.

The chain recombines TRBV7-9 with TRBJ2-7; possibly TRBD1 for D (5 bases). Trimming stripped 1 base from V and 2 bases from J, with 12 bases between. CDR3 length equals 15 residues. Looked up from germline, CDR1 is SEHNR and CDR2 is FQNEAQ (reference sequence). The CDR3 here is CASSLGPRATYEQYF. The CDR3 DNA is TGTGCCAGCAGCTTAGGCCCCAGGGCCACCTACGAGCAGTACTTC.

This clone was observed a few times. V usage is TRBV7-9 and J usage is TRBJ2-1, with D tentatively TRBD1 or TRBD2 (5 bases each). The CDR3 loop spans 14 amino acids. V dropped 5 bases and J dropped 12 bases, with 20 bases sitting between them. Germline V gives CDR1 SEHNR, CDR2 FQNEAQ (reference sequence). CDR3 DNA: TGTGCCAGCAGCCCCAGTAGGGACCTCCCCGTGCAGTTCTTC. It translates to CASSPSRDLPVQFF.

This clone was recorded a few times. Other DNA sequences in this sample translate to the same CDR3. V and J are TRBV7-2 and TRBJ2-1; D remains ambiguous. CDR3 length: 15 residues. The V end was cut by 2 bases, the J end by 7 bases, with 15 bases between. Germline V lookup: CDR1 SGHTA, CDR2 FQGNSA. DNA of the CDR3: TGTGCCAGCAGCTTAAGATCCTTAACGTTAAATGAGCAGTTCTTC. Translated: CASSLRSLTLNEQFF.

The chain uses TRBV29-1 and TRBJ2-1, with TRBD2 identical over 9 bases. This CDR3 has 13 residues. Germline V lookup: CDR1 SQVTM, CDR2 ANQGSEA. The trim removed 3 bases at V and 7 bases at J, leaving 4 bases unmatched. The CDR3 bases are TGCAGCGTTGATGCGGGAGGGGAGAATGAGCAGTTCTTC. Protein: CSVDAGGENEQFF.

This chain links TRBV9 with TRBJ1-2; no clear D gene. V lost 9 bases, J lost 8 bases, and 11 bases lay in between. Germline V CDR1 and CDR2: SGDLS, YYNGEE. The CDR3 is 10 residues long. In DNA form, the CDR3 reads TGTGCCACCGCGCCATGCGGCTACACCTTC. This encodes CATAPCGYTF.

This clone was counted a few times. The chain joins TRBV27 to TRBJ2-1, with 9 bases that match TRBD1. The CDR3 spans 15 residues. The ends lost 4 bases at V and 8 bases at J; junction bases unmatched: 9. Germline V gene lookup returns CDR1 MNHEY and CDR2 SMNVEV (reference sequence). CDR3 amino acids: CASSSPSTGGYEQFF. CDR3 in DNA: TGTGCCAGCAGTTCCCCTTCCACAGGGGGCTATGAGCAGTTCTTC.

There are a few counts of this clone. This chain uses TRBV14 with TRBJ2-7, with D possibly being TRBD1 or TRBD2 (5 bases each). The germline CDR1 and CDR2 sequences are SGHDN and FVKESK. This CDR3 is built from 13 residues. Trimming cost V 4 bases and J 8 bases, with 15 bases left between them. CDR3 protein: CASSPQREGQQYF. Here the CDR3 DNA reads TGTGCCAGCAGCCCCCAAAGAGAGGGGCAGCAGTACTTC.

Ten or more counts support this clone. The J gene is TRBJ1-1, the V gene TRBV30; 7 positions agree with TRBD1. The V gene end was trimmed by 3 bases and the J gene end by 6 bases; junction bases not matched to a gene: 10. CDR1 and CDR2 (germline): GTSNPN, SVGIG (reference sequence). The CDR3 consists of 14 residues. The CDR3 DNA reads as TGTGCCTGGAGGCGAACAGGGGAGAGCGCTGAAGCTTTCTTT. It is translated as CAWRRTGESAEAFF.

This clone was recorded a few times. This rearrangement joins TRBV6-1 to TRBJ2-7, with D maybe TRBD2 (6 bases). The CDR3 consists of 16 residues. The V gene lost 0 bases and the J gene lost 3 bases, with 15 bases spanning the gap. Germline CDR1 and CDR2: MNHNS and SASEGT. The CDR3 DNA follows: TGTGCCAGCAGTGAAGCGGATTGGGGCGGGATCTACGAGCAGTACTTC. The encoded protein is CASSEADWGGIYEQYF.

The chain uses TRBV14 and TRBJ1-1; 8 positions match TRBD1. CDR1 SGHDN and CDR2 FVKESK come from the germline V gene. The CDR3 has 11 amino acids. J gave up 11 bases and V 2 bases, and 1 base lay outside the gene matches. In DNA, the CDR3 is TGTGCCAGCAGCCAACAGGGGGCGGCTTTCTTT. It codes for CASSQQGAAFF.